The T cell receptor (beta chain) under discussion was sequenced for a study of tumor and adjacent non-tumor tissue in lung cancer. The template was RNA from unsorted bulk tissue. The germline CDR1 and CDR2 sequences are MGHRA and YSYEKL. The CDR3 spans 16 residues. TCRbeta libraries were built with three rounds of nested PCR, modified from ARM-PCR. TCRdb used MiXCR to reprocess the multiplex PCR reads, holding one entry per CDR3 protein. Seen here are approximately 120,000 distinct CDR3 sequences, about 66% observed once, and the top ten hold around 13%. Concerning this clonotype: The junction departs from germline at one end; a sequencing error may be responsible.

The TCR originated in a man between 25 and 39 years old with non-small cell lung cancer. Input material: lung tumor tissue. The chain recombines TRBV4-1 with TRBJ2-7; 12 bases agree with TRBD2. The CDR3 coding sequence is TGCGCCAGCAGCAAAAAACCTAGCGGGAGGGCCGTCGAGCAATACTTC. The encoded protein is CASSKKPSGRAVEQYF.